One and the same sample provided the 13 T cell receptor beta chains below, sequenced in a study of early T cells in non-severe SARS-CoV-2 infection. From the 5' RACE reads, TCRdb called clonotypes with MiXCR, one entry per CDR3 protein. The table has tens of thousands of distinct CDR3 sequences, over 10% seen once. Sequencing was carried out using whole blood. The receptors shown here come from an adult who was a healthcare worker with PCR-confirmed SARS-CoV-2 infection or an uninfected control (not recorded which).

Many counts were recorded for this clonotype. This chain links TRBV25-1 with TRBJ1-1; possibly TRBD1 for D (6 bases). Germline V gene lookup returns CDR1 MGHDK and CDR2 SYGVNS. The CDR3 is 15 residues long. Trimming left V 4 bases short and J 1 base short, with 13 bases between. CDR3: CASSAKRGGNTEAFF. Written as DNA, the CDR3 is TGTGCCAGCAGTGCGAAAAGGGGGGGGAACACTGAAGCTTTCTTT.

This rearrangement joins TRBV4-2 to TRBJ2-2; a weak D match, TRBD1 (6 bases). This CDR3 is built from 17 residues. CDR1 is LGHNA, CDR2 YNFKEQ, per germline. Trimming pared 4 bases from V and 5 bases from J, leaving 20 bases between. CDR3 bases: TGTGCCAGCAGCCCTTCAGGGTTGGATAGGGGGACCGGGGAGCTGTTTTTT. This codes for CASSPSGLDRGTGELFF.

At least ten counts were recorded for this clonotype. The conserved phenylalanine or tryptophan is not found at the CDR3 terminus, so this likely reflects a read error. This chain links TRBV7-7 with TRBJ2-1, with 14 bases matching TRBD2. Germline V CDR1 and CDR2: SSHAT, FNYEAQ (reference sequence). CDR3 length equals 17 residues. The CDR3 protein is CASSSAGTSGGPVEQFL. The CDR3 DNA is TGTGCTAGCAGCTCGGCCGGGACTAGCGGGGGACCCGTGGAGCAGTTCTTG.

This clonotype was counted many times. This chain links TRBV27 with TRBJ1-5, with D possibly matching TRBD1 (5 bases). There are 17 residues in the CDR3. Trimming removed 1 base from V and 8 bases from J, with 21 bases in between. CDR1 MNHEY and CDR2 SMNVEV come from the germline V gene (reference sequence). CDR3 DNA sequence: TGTGCCAGCAGTTTATATGGGGCAGCCTCCGGGAGGGAGCCCCAGCATTTT. This gives the protein CASSLYGAASGREPQHF.

The chain combines TRBV7-2 with TRBJ2-7, with 9 bases lining up with TRBD1. The length of the CDR3 is 15 residues. Germline CDR1 reads SGHTA; CDR2 reads FQGNSA. After removal of 4 bases from V and 3 bases from J, the junction contained 7 bases not matched to a gene. CDR3: CASSSPGTGIYEQYF. The CDR3, as DNA: TGTGCCAGCAGCTCCCCCGGGACAGGGATCTACGAGCAGTACTTC.

Many counts were recorded for this clonotype. This chain links TRBV5-1 with TRBJ2-2, with D unclear. From germline, CDR1 is SGHRS and CDR2 YFSETQ. The V gene lost 0 bases and the J gene lost 0 bases, with 12 bases spanning the gap. The CDR3 sequence is 17 residues long. CDR3: CASSLGFTDPNTGELFF. The CDR3 DNA sequence: TGCGCCAGCAGCTTGGGTTTTACAGATCCGAACACCGGGGAGCTGTTTTTT.

This clonotype was found a few times. One end of the junction does not line up with germline, which may come from a read error. The J gene is TRBJ2-7, the V gene TRBV12-3 or TRBV12-4; TRBD2 might be the D (6 bases). This CDR3 comprises 17 residues. The CDR3 DNA is TGTACCAGCAGTTTCCCCTCATATAAGGGACTTCTCTACGAGCAGTACTTC. Translated: CTSSFPSYKGLLYEQYF.

Worth noting for this clonotype: This may come from a read error, since a much larger clone is one base off. This chain links TRBV2 with TRBJ2-4, with no clear D. This CDR3 contains 15 residues. Germline CDR1 is SNHLY and CDR2 is FYNNEI. The CDR3 is CVSSEVRVTKNIQYF. Here the CDR3 DNA reads TGTGTCAGCAGTGAAGTTAGGGTAACCAAAAACATTCAGTACTTC.

This clonotype turned up a few times. This chain links TRBV20-1 with TRBJ2-7, with TRBD2 as a possible D gene (5 bases). Germline V gene lookup returns CDR1 DFQATT and CDR2 SNEGSKA (reference sequence). This CDR3 is built from 12 residues. V lost 3 bases to trimming and J lost 4 bases, with 10 bases between them. The CDR3 nucleotides are TGCAGTGCTAGTTACCGGGGATACGAGCAGTACTTC. Its protein is CSASYRGYEQYF.

V is TRBV16 and J is TRBJ1-1; D remains ambiguous. The CDR3 is 11 amino acids. Germline V gives CDR1 KGHSY, CDR2 FQNENV. V lost 4 bases to trimming and J lost 4 bases, with 4 bases between them. Written as DNA, the CDR3 is TGTGCCAGCAGCCGGACCACTGAAGCTTTCTTT. Translated: CASSRTTEAFF.

This clonotype was counted many times. The chain uses TRBV11-2 and TRBJ2-1, with TRBD2 matching over 14 bases. The germline CDR1 and CDR2 sequences are SGHAT and FQNNGV. V shed 5 bases and J 4 bases; nucleotides not matched to a gene: 4. This CDR3 region has 16 residues. In DNA form, the CDR3 reads TGTGCCAGCAGCCCCAGGACTAGCGGGGGGTACAATGAGCAGTTCTTC. Translating gives CASSPRTSGGYNEQFF. The full variable domain, its missing parts supplied by reference TRBV11-2 and TRBJ2-1, is EAGVAQSPRYKIIEKRQSVAFWCNPISGHATLYWYQQILGQGPKLLIQFQNNGVVDDSQLPKDRFSAERLKGVDSTLKIQPAKLEDSAVYLCASSPRTSGGYNEQFFGPGTRLTVL.

CDR3 coding DNA: TGTGCCAGCAGCTTAGCGATGACACTTAACCCGAACACCGGGGAGCTGTTTTTT. Amino acids: CASSLAMTLNPNTGELFF. V usage is TRBV11-2 and J usage is TRBJ2-2, with unresolved D. CDR3 length equals 18 residues. Germline CDR1 and CDR2: SGHAT and FQNNGV. The V and J ends lost 1 base and 0 bases respectively, with 15 bases between them.

The genes are TRBV20-1 and TRBJ2-7; D may be TRBD1 or TRBD2 (6 bases each). CDR1 DFQATT and CDR2 SNEGSKA come from the germline V gene (reference sequence). The CDR3 runs to 12 residues. CDR3 residues: CSAHEGGHEQYF. CDR3 nucleotides: TGCAGCGCCCATGAGGGGGGACACGAGCAGTACTTC.